This T cell receptor (beta chain) was sequenced in a study of shared clonotypes between healthy human individuals. Method: immunoSEQ multiplex PCR; TCRdb's copy keeps in-frame clones and lacks some. In the table there are 650,000 to 750,000 clones, roughly 78% of which are singletons. From germline, CDR1 is MDHEN and CDR2 SYDVKM. This CDR3 region has 15 residues. V was cut by 1 base and J by 0 bases, with 7 bases left in between. The receptor was isolated from a woman aged 30 to 39 in good health. J is TRBJ2-1 and V is TRBV28; D may be TRBD1 (5 bases). Sequenced material: memory CD4+ T cells sorted from blood. As for subset: CD45RA-negative fraction. The CDR3 coding sequence is TGTGCCAGCAGTTTATCGCAGGGCTCCTACAATGAGCAGTTCTTC. Its protein is CASSLSQGSYNEQFF.